A selection of T cell receptor beta chains follows, all from one sample in a study of PD-1 blockade in classical Hodgkin lymphoma. Assay: immunoSEQ multiplex PCR; the TCRdb copy retains only in-frame clones and omits some. The table includes tens of thousands of clones, 55% to 80% detected once. Sequencing used peripheral blood mononuclear cells (PBMCs), obtained before the fourth cycle of nivolumab. The origin of the receptors is a human donor with classical Hodgkin lymphoma. The CDR3 runs from the conserved cysteine through the conserved F or W. The order of the fields is V gene, CDR3 length, J gene, clone size, D gene, CDR3 protein, CDR3 DNA. The D gene is left open where the match is weak. Not every row has a clone size; where given, it reads once, few, many or a size class.

v_call: TRBV5-4
cdr3_length: 15
j_call: TRBJ1-1
clone_size: .
d_call: TRBD1
cdr3_aa: CASSTSDRGGTEAFF
cdr3_nt: TGTGCCAGCAGCACAAGCGACAGGGGAGGGACTGAAGCTTTCTTT

v_call: TRBV13
cdr3_length: 17
j_call: TRBJ2-3
clone_size: .
d_call: TRBD2
cdr3_aa: CASSFRRGVPSTDTQYF
cdr3_nt: TGTGCCAGCAGCTTCCGCCGGGGGGTACCCAGCACAGATACGCAGTATTTT

v_call: TRBV6-4
cdr3_length: 13
j_call: TRBJ2-3
clone_size: .
d_call: .
cdr3_aa: CASSGELTDTQYF
cdr3_nt: TGTGCCAGCAGTGGAGAACTCACAGATACGCAGTATTTT

v_call: TRBV15
cdr3_length: 17
j_call: TRBJ2-1
clone_size: .
d_call: TRBD2
cdr3_aa: CATSPRREAGRHNEQFF
cdr3_nt: TGTGCCACCAGCCCCCGACGGGAAGCGGGGAGACACAATGAGCAGTTCTTC

v_call: TRBV7-2
cdr3_length: 14
j_call: TRBJ2-7
clone_size: .
d_call: .
cdr3_aa: CASSFTGGNYEQYF
cdr3_nt: TGTGCCAGCAGCTTTACCGGCGGAAACTACGAGCAGTACTTC

v_call: TRBV28
cdr3_length: 15
j_call: TRBJ2-1
clone_size: once
d_call: TRBD1
cdr3_aa: CASSTAGTGGNEQFF
cdr3_nt: TGTGCCAGCAGTACCGCCGGGACAGGGGGCAATGAGCAGTTCTTC

v_call: TRBV19
cdr3_length: 15
j_call: TRBJ2-7
clone_size: .
d_call: .
cdr3_aa: CASSKVGLSIYEQYF
cdr3_nt: TGTGCCAGTAGTAAAGTTGGACTTTCAATCTACGAGCAGTACTTC

v_call: TRBV7-9
cdr3_length: 15
j_call: TRBJ1-2
clone_size: .
d_call: TRBD1
cdr3_aa: CASSSDRGQGYGYTF
cdr3_nt: TGTGCCAGCAGCTCCGACAGGGGGCAAGGCTATGGCTACACCTTC

v_call: TRBV6-6
cdr3_length: 14
j_call: TRBJ1-4
clone_size: .
d_call: .
cdr3_aa: CASSYEAGGGKLFF
cdr3_nt: TGTGCCAGCAGTTACGAGGCGGGCGGGGGAAAACTGTTTTTT

v_call: TRBV5-1
cdr3_length: 15
j_call: TRBJ1-4
clone_size: .
d_call: .
cdr3_aa: CASSLSGAGREKLFF
cdr3_nt: TGCGCCAGCAGCTTGAGCGGGGCGGGTAGAGAAAAACTGTTTTTT

v_call: TRBV30
cdr3_length: 14
j_call: TRBJ2-1
clone_size: .
d_call: TRBD2
cdr3_aa: CAWSVGLAGDEQFF
cdr3_nt: TGTGCCTGGAGTGTAGGGCTAGCGGGAGATGAGCAGTTCTTC

v_call: TRBV11-2
cdr3_length: 16
j_call: TRBJ1-2
clone_size: .
d_call: TRBD1
cdr3_aa: CASSLGYGTGGYGYTF
cdr3_nt: TGTGCCAGCAGCTTAGGATATGGGACAGGGGGCTATGGCTACACCTTC

v_call: TRBV6-1
cdr3_length: 14
j_call: TRBJ2-5
clone_size: .
d_call: TRBD2
cdr3_aa: CASSLLAGQETQYF
cdr3_nt: TGTGCCAGCAGTCTACTAGCGGGTCAAGAGACCCAGTACTTC

v_call: TRBV9
cdr3_length: 14
j_call: TRBJ1-2
clone_size: .
d_call: TRBD1
cdr3_aa: CASSLGTGGRGYTF
cdr3_nt: TGTGCCAGCAGCCTCGGGACAGGGGGCCGTGGCTACACCTTC

v_call: TRBV28
cdr3_length: 12
j_call: TRBJ1-4
clone_size: .
d_call: TRBD1
cdr3_aa: CASNRGNEKLFF
cdr3_nt: TGTGCCAGCAACAGGGGGAACGAAAAACTGTTTTTT

v_call: TRBV5-1
cdr3_length: 16
j_call: TRBJ2-3
clone_size: .
d_call: TRBD2
cdr3_aa: CASSLQLAGSTDTQYF
cdr3_nt: TGCGCCAGCAGCTTGCAACTAGCGGGTAGCACAGATACGCAGTATTTT

v_call: TRBV7-8
cdr3_length: 14
j_call: TRBJ1-1
clone_size: .
d_call: .
cdr3_aa: CASSSPRGDTEAFF
cdr3_nt: TGTGCCAGCAGCTCCCCGCGGGGAGACACTGAAGCTTTCTTT

v_call: TRBV27
cdr3_length: 15
j_call: TRBJ2-2
clone_size: .
d_call: TRBD2
cdr3_aa: CASSLSAGVTGELFF
cdr3_nt: TGTGCCAGCAGTTTATCAGCGGGAGTCACCGGGGAGCTGTTTTTT

v_call: TRBV28
cdr3_length: 15
j_call: TRBJ2-7
clone_size: .
d_call: TRBD1
cdr3_aa: CASSKPGQRVYEQYF
cdr3_nt: TGTGCCAGCAGTAAACCGGGACAGAGAGTCTACGAGCAGTACTTC

v_call: TRBV30
cdr3_length: 13
j_call: TRBJ1-3
clone_size: few
d_call: .
cdr3_aa: CAWRSGNRNTIYF
cdr3_nt: TGTGCCTGGAGATCAGGGAATCGAAACACCATATATTTT

v_call: TRBV10-3
cdr3_length: 13
j_call: TRBJ2-3
clone_size: once
d_call: TRBD2
cdr3_aa: CASRAGGVDTQYF
cdr3_nt: TGTGCCAGCAGGGCGGGAGGGGTGGATACGCAGTATTTT

v_call: TRBV18
cdr3_length: 14
j_call: TRBJ2-3
clone_size: .
d_call: .
cdr3_aa: CASSPARSTDTQYF
cdr3_nt: TGTGCCAGCTCACCTGCGAGGAGCACAGATACGCAGTATTTT

v_call: TRBV30
cdr3_length: 14
j_call: TRBJ2-7
clone_size: .
d_call: .
cdr3_aa: CAWSGGTLSYEQYF
cdr3_nt: TGTGCCTGGAGTGGGGGGACACTTTCCTACGAGCAGTACTTC

v_call: TRBV6-1
cdr3_length: 15
j_call: TRBJ2-5
clone_size: .
d_call: .
cdr3_aa: CASSRPTGVQETQYF
cdr3_nt: TGTGCCAGCAGCAGACCCACAGGAGTCCAAGAGACCCAGTACTTC

v_call: TRBV6-5
cdr3_length: 15
j_call: TRBJ2-2
clone_size: .
d_call: .
cdr3_aa: CASSYSGLNTGELFF
cdr3_nt: TGTGCCAGCAGTTACTCGGGACTGAACACCGGGGAGCTGTTTTTT

v_call: TRBV6-1
cdr3_length: 15
j_call: TRBJ1-5
clone_size: .
d_call: .
cdr3_aa: CASLRGQDSNQPQHF
cdr3_nt: TGTGCTTCCCTCCGGGGTCAGGATAGCAATCAGCCCCAGCATTTT

v_call: TRBV5-5
cdr3_length: 14
j_call: TRBJ1-3
clone_size: few
d_call: .
cdr3_aa: CASSLEPSGNTIYF
cdr3_nt: TGTGCCAGCAGCTTGGAACCGTCTGGAAACACCATATATTTT

v_call: TRBV5-1
cdr3_length: 16
j_call: TRBJ2-5
clone_size: .
d_call: .
cdr3_aa: CASSPLPRGREETQYF
cdr3_nt: TGCGCCAGCAGCCCACTCCCCAGGGGTCGCGAGGAGACCCAGTACTTC

v_call: TRBV6-1
cdr3_length: 15
j_call: TRBJ2-7
clone_size: few
d_call: TRBD2
cdr3_aa: CASSVQAGVLDEQYF
cdr3_nt: TGTGCCAGCAGTGTCCAAGCGGGAGTACTGGACGAGCAGTACTTC

v_call: TRBV5-5
cdr3_length: 14
j_call: TRBJ2-4
clone_size: .
d_call: .
cdr3_aa: CASRSIGTSHIQYF
cdr3_nt: TGTGCCAGCAGGTCTATCGGGACTTCTCACATTCAGTACTTC

v_call: TRBV9
cdr3_length: 16
j_call: TRBJ2-5
clone_size: .
d_call: TRBD1
cdr3_aa: CASSVGPRGGGETQYF
cdr3_nt: TGTGCCAGCAGCGTAGGTCCTCGAGGGGGCGGGGAGACCCAGTACTTC

v_call: TRBV11-2
cdr3_length: 15
j_call: TRBJ1-5
clone_size: once
d_call: .
cdr3_aa: CASSLSGGGREAQHF
cdr3_nt: TGTGCCAGCAGCTTAAGCGGGGGGGGCCGGGAGGCCCAGCATTTT

v_call: TRBV7-9
cdr3_length: 12
j_call: TRBJ2-1
clone_size: .
d_call: .
cdr3_aa: CASSPQGNEQFF
cdr3_nt: TGTGCCAGCAGCCCCCAGGGAAATGAGCAGTTCTTC

v_call: TRBV10-2
cdr3_length: 16
j_call: TRBJ1-3
clone_size: once
d_call: .
cdr3_aa: CASSESRAGLGNTIYF
cdr3_nt: TGCGCCAGCAGTGAGTCTCGGGCAGGGTTAGGAAACACCATATATTTT

v_call: TRBV19
cdr3_length: 16
j_call: TRBJ2-4
clone_size: .
d_call: .
cdr3_aa: CASSIGPVIAKNIQYF
cdr3_nt: TGTGCCAGTAGTATAGGGCCGGTGATAGCCAAAAACATTCAGTACTTC

v_call: TRBV7-2
cdr3_length: 16
j_call: TRBJ2-3
clone_size: .
d_call: .
cdr3_aa: CASSSEATPSTDTQYF
cdr3_nt: TGTGCCAGCAGCTCAGAAGCGACCCCTAGCACAGATACGCAGTATTTT

v_call: TRBV19
cdr3_length: 17
j_call: TRBJ1-2
clone_size: once
d_call: .
cdr3_aa: CASSIHRDRPANYGYTF
cdr3_nt: TGTGCCAGTAGTATTCATCGAGACAGGCCCGCTAACTATGGCTACACCTTC

v_call: TRBV7-9
cdr3_length: 15
j_call: TRBJ1-6
clone_size: medium-sized
d_call: TRBD1
cdr3_aa: CASSLDDRDNSPLHF
cdr3_nt: TGTGCCAGCAGCTTAGATGACAGGGATAATTCACCCCTCCACTTT

v_call: TRBV5-8
cdr3_length: 14
j_call: TRBJ2-5
clone_size: .
d_call: .
cdr3_aa: CASSRLGGLETQYF
cdr3_nt: TGTGCCAGCAGCAGATTGGGAGGATTGGAGACCCAGTACTTC

v_call: TRBV28
cdr3_length: 16
j_call: TRBJ1-1
clone_size: .
d_call: .
cdr3_aa: CASSITGPRGNTEAFF
cdr3_nt: TGTGCCAGCAGTATAACTGGACCTCGAGGGAACACTGAAGCTTTCTTT

v_call: TRBV20-1
cdr3_length: 11
j_call: TRBJ2-5
clone_size: .
d_call: TRBD1
cdr3_aa: CSAQGAETQYF
cdr3_nt: TGCAGTGCTCAGGGGGCAGAGACCCAGTACTTC

v_call: TRBV2
cdr3_length: 12
j_call: TRBJ1-2
clone_size: .
d_call: .
cdr3_aa: CASRVQGDGYTF
cdr3_nt: TGTGCCAGCCGTGTGCAGGGTGATGGCTACACCTTC

v_call: TRBV7-9
cdr3_length: 13
j_call: TRBJ2-3
clone_size: .
d_call: .
cdr3_aa: CASSLVETDTQYF
cdr3_nt: TGTGCCAGCAGCTTAGTAGAGACAGATACGCAGTATTTT

v_call: TRBV6-5
cdr3_length: 15
j_call: TRBJ2-7
clone_size: .
d_call: TRBD2
cdr3_aa: CASSQTSGALGEQYF
cdr3_nt: TGTGCCAGCAGTCAGACTAGCGGGGCCTTGGGGGAGCAGTACTTC

v_call: TRBV27
cdr3_length: 12
j_call: TRBJ2-5
clone_size: few
d_call: .
cdr3_aa: CASSFASGTQYF
cdr3_nt: TGTGCCAGCAGTTTCGCGAGCGGGACCCAGTACTTC

v_call: TRBV21-1
cdr3_length: 12
j_call: TRBJ1-1
clone_size: once
d_call: .
cdr3_aa: CAKGMTGPEAFF
cdr3_nt: TGTGCAAAAGGGATGACAGGGCCGGAAGCTTTCTTT

v_call: TRBV30
cdr3_length: 10
j_call: TRBJ1-1
clone_size: few
d_call: .
cdr3_aa: CAFVWTEAFF
cdr3_nt: TGTGCCTTCGTATGGACTGAAGCTTTCTTT

v_call: TRBV21-1
cdr3_length: 17
j_call: TRBJ2-6
clone_size: few
d_call: .
cdr3_aa: CASSKGQGASGANVLTF
cdr3_nt: TGTGCCAGCAGCAAAGGACAGGGGGCATCCGGGGCCAACGTCCTGACTTTC

v_call: TRBV18
cdr3_length: 16
j_call: TRBJ2-5
clone_size: .
d_call: .
cdr3_aa: CASSPSGGQYQETQYF
cdr3_nt: TGTGCCAGCTCACCCTCGGGAGGACAGTACCAAGAGACCCAGTACTTC

v_call: TRBV7-2
cdr3_length: 16
j_call: TRBJ1-6
clone_size: .
d_call: .
cdr3_aa: CASNLRPRGSSSPLHF
cdr3_nt: TGTGCCAGCAACCTGCGCCCCCGTGGCAGTAGTTCACCCCTCCACTTT

v_call: TRBV9
cdr3_length: 16
j_call: TRBJ2-1
clone_size: .
d_call: TRBD2
cdr3_aa: CASSPGLAGGRNEQFF
cdr3_nt: TGTGCCAGCAGCCCCGGACTAGCGGGGGGGCGGAATGAGCAGTTCTTC

v_call: TRBV28
cdr3_length: 14
j_call: TRBJ2-5
clone_size: .
d_call: .
cdr3_aa: CASSLEVGEETQYF
cdr3_nt: TGTGCCAGCAGTTTGGAGGTAGGGGAAGAGACCCAGTACTTC

v_call: TRBV9
cdr3_length: 15
j_call: TRBJ2-3
clone_size: .
d_call: .
cdr3_aa: CASSVKPVSTDTQYF
cdr3_nt: TGTGCCAGCAGCGTAAAGCCCGTATCCACAGATACGCAGTATTTT